One and the same sample provided the 24 T cell receptor beta chains below, sequenced in a study of blood T cell repertoires in COVID-19. Profiling relied on immunoSEQ multiplex PCR, and the TCRdb table lists in-frame clones only, not all of them. This sample has 200,000 or so clones, with around 89% found just once. Material for sequencing was PBMCs or T cells enriched from blood (not recorded which). The receptors shown here come from a woman under 40 who had recovered from COVID-19.

This clone was picked up a small number of times. V is TRBV2 and J is TRBJ2-3; no definite D call. The CDR3 covers 15 residues. Germline loops: CDR1 SNHLY, CDR2 FYNNEI. The ends were cut back, 7 bases at V and 2 bases at J, with 16 bases in the middle. For the CDR3, the DNA is TGTGCCAGCACCGTCAGTACAGCCTCCACAGATACGCAGTATTTT. It specifies CASTVSTASTDTQYF.

The J gene is TRBJ2-7, the V gene TRBV5-1, with D tentatively TRBD1 (6 bases). V was clipped by 4 bases and J by 0 bases, with 11 bases between them. Looked up from germline, CDR1 is SGHRS and CDR2 is YFSETQ. There are 14 residues in the CDR3. In nucleotides, the CDR3 is TGCGCCAGCAGCACTCGGACAGACTCCTACGAGCAGTACTTC. This gives the protein CASSTRTDSYEQYF.

J is TRBJ1-2 and V is TRBV19; D unclear. The CDR3 extends over 12 amino acids. Trimming removed 3 bases from V and 6 bases from J, with 8 bases in between. Germline V gene data show CDR1 as LNHDA and CDR2 as SQIVND (reference sequence). CDR3 region: CASSIGRNGYTF. For the CDR3, the DNA is TGTGCCAGTAGTATTGGCAGAAATGGCTACACCTTC.

As for this clone: Different DNA sequences within this sample yield the same CDR3. The chain recombines TRBV9 with TRBJ1-1; no clear D gene. The germline V and J ends were trimmed by 4 bases and 1 base, with 8 bases remaining between them. The germline V gene encodes CDR1 SGDLS and CDR2 YYNGEE. This CDR3 is built from 13 residues. The CDR3: CASSSGGNTEAFF. The CDR3 region has the DNA TGTGCCAGCAGCTCTGGAGGGAACACTGAAGCTTTCTTT.

The rearrangement uses TRBV6-8 and TRBJ2-3, with 7 bases fitting TRBD2. After removal of 0 bases from V and 5 bases from J, the junction contained 26 bases not matched to a gene. CDR1 and CDR2 (germline): MNHGY, SAAAGT. CDR3 length: 22 amino acids. This chain's CDR3 is CASSYSPRANRDFHGEGDTQYF. DNA for the CDR3: TGTGCCAGCAGTTACTCCCCCAGAGCGAACCGGGACTTCCACGGGGAGGGAGATACGCAGTATTTT.

V and J are TRBV7-9 and TRBJ2-5; 9 nucleotides line up with TRBD1. Germline V CDR1 and CDR2: SEHNR, FQNEAQ (reference sequence). This CDR3 has 13 amino acids. The V segment lost 4 bases and the J segment 10 bases; nucleotides outside the gene matches: 7. CDR3 protein: CASSSGQGVSQYF. CDR3 nucleotide sequence: TGTGCCAGCAGCTCGGGACAGGGAGTGAGCCAGTACTTC. The full variable domain, completed using reference TRBV7-9 and TRBJ2-5, is DTGVSQNPRHKITKRGQNVTFRCDPISEHNRLYWYRQTLGQGPEFLTYFQNEAQLEKSRLLSDRFSAERPKGSFSTLEIQRTEQGDSAMYLCASSSGQGVSQYFGPGTRLLVL.

This chain connects TRBV23-1 to TRBJ1-5; TRBD1 matches at 7 bases. TRBV23-1 is noted as an ORF with a role that remains uncertain. The CDR3 is made up of 17 amino acids. Germline trimming cut 6 bases from V and 4 bases from J; bases unmatched to any gene: 15. CDR3 loop: CASRCLGQDRGNQPQHF. The DNA for the CDR3 is TGCGCCAGCAGGTGCCTCGGACAGGATAGGGGAAATCAGCCCCAGCATTTT.

The genes are TRBV4-2 and TRBJ1-4; TRBD1 agrees at 8 bases. The CDR3 covers 15 residues. Germline values: CDR1 LGHNA, CDR2 YNFKEQ. The junction had 4 bases not matched to a gene; V was cut back by 0 bases and J by 7 bases. CDR3 sequence reads: CASSQDQGAVEKLFF. In DNA, the CDR3 is TGTGCCAGCAGCCAAGACCAGGGGGCAGTTGAAAAACTGTTTTTT.

The chain is built from TRBV2 and TRBJ2-1; possibly TRBD1 for D (5 bases). Trimming stripped 10 bases from V and 8 bases from J, with 15 bases between. This CDR3 is built from 12 residues. Germline V gene lookup returns CDR1 SNHLY and CDR2 FYNNEI. The CDR3 loop reads CATTGGWDEQFF. In DNA form, the CDR3 reads TGTGCCACTACAGGTGGCTGGGATGAGCAGTTCTTC.

V usage is TRBV6-6 and J usage is TRBJ2-1; D unclear. Trimming stripped 0 bases from V and 7 bases from J, with 10 bases between. This CDR3 region has 14 residues. The germline V gene encodes CDR1 MNHNY and CDR2 SVGAGI (reference sequence). The CDR3 loop reads CASSYSGQQNEQFF. The CDR3 DNA sequence: TGTGCCAGCAGTTACTCGGGCCAACAGAATGAGCAGTTCTTC.

This clone was counted only a few times. The J gene is TRBJ2-3, the V gene TRBV7-9; D remains ambiguous. The germline V gene has CDR1 SEHNR and CDR2 FQNEAQ (reference sequence). The CDR3 has 14 residues. Trimming removed 1 base from V and 2 bases from J, with 7 bases in between. CDR3 nucleotides: TGTGCCAGCAGCTTAGTACCAGTCACAGATACGCAGTATTTT. This codes for CASSLVPVTDTQYF.

The V gene is TRBV7-2, the J gene TRBJ1-1, with D maybe TRBD1 (6 bases). There are 16 residues in the CDR3. Between the trimmed V and J ends, which lost 4 bases and 0 bases, there was a span of 15 bases. CDR1 and CDR2 (germline): SGHTA, FQGNSA. The CDR3: CASSYRELGVNTEAFF. The CDR3 region has the DNA TGTGCCAGCAGCTACAGGGAGCTGGGGGTGAACACTGAAGCTTTCTTT.

The chain couples TRBV6-5 to TRBJ1-4, with D perhaps matching TRBD1 (5 bases). Germline lookup yields CDR1 MNHEY and CDR2 SVGAGI. The CDR3 extends over 14 amino acids. Trimming pared 6 bases from V and 0 bases from J, leaving 8 bases between. CDR3 in amino acids: CASSDRATNEKLFF. In DNA, the CDR3 is TGTGCCAGCAGCGACAGAGCAACTAATGAAAAACTGTTTTTT.

J is TRBJ2-4 and V is TRBV7-2; maybe TRBD2 (5 bases). The CDR3 sequence is 16 residues long. Germline CDR1 and CDR2: SGHTA and FQGNSA. V was pared by 1 base and J by 0 bases, with 10 bases between. CDR3 nucleotides: TGTGCCAGCAGCTTAGTGAGCGGCCTAGCCAAAAACATTCAGTACTTC. It translates to CASSLVSGLAKNIQYF. Supplemented by reference TRBV7-2 and TRBJ2-4, the full variable domain reads GAGVSQSPSNKVTEKGKDVELRCDPISGHTALYWYRQSLGQGLEFLIYFQGNSAPDKSGLPSDRFSAERTGGSVSTLTIQRTQQEDSAVYLCASSLVSGLAKNIQYFGAGTRLSVL.

V usage is TRBV6-5 and J usage is TRBJ1-2; D is unclear. Trimming removed 5 bases from V and 5 bases from J, with 12 bases in between. The CDR3 loop spans 13 amino acids. The germline V gene has CDR1 MNHEY and CDR2 SVGAGI. CDR3 sequence reads: CASSPQAIYGYTF. The CDR3 DNA is TGTGCCAGCAGTCCCCAGGCCATTTATGGCTACACCTTC.

This chain joins TRBV11-2 and TRBJ2-3, with D unresolved. The CDR3 extends over 15 amino acids. Trimming removed 0 bases from V and 4 bases from J, with 11 bases in between. Germline V lookup: CDR1 SGHAT, CDR2 FQNNGV. The CDR3 bases are TGTGCCAGCAGCTTAGATCAGAGCCGGGCAGATACGCAGTATTTT. Its translation is CASSLDQSRADTQYF.

This chain links TRBV6-2 or TRBV6-3 with TRBJ2-7, with TRBD1 identical over 8 bases. Germline V gene lookup returns CDR1 MNHEY and CDR2 SVGEGT. The CDR3 totals 13 residues. The J segment lost 4 bases and the V segment lost 4 bases, leaving 3 bases of the junction unmatched. CDR3 in amino acids: CASSLQGAYEQYF. Here the CDR3 DNA reads TGTGCCAGCAGTTTGCAGGGGGCTTACGAGCAGTACTTC.

V is TRBV2 and J is TRBJ1-5, with D possibly matching TRBD1 (5 bases). Germline CDR1 and CDR2: SNHLY and FYNNEI. This CDR3 is 16 amino acids long. Trimming pared 2 bases from V and 0 bases from J, leaving 11 bases between. For the CDR3, the DNA is TGTGCCAGCAGTGAAATTGGGCAGGGTAGCAATCAGCCCCAGCATTTT. It specifies CASSEIGQGSNQPQHF. Full variable domain (outside the CDR3, taken from reference TRBV2 and TRBJ1-5): EPEVTQTPSHQVTQMGQEVILRCVPISNHLYFYWYRQILGQKVEFLVSFYNNEISEKSEIFDDQFSVERPDGSNFTLKIRSTKLEDSAMYFCASSEIGQGSNQPQHFGDGTRLSIL.

The V and J genes are TRBV19 and TRBJ2-1, with D uncertain. The length of the CDR3 is 15 residues. CDR1 is LNHDA and CDR2 is SQIVND in the germline V gene (reference sequence). V gave up 2 bases and J gave up 0 bases, with 8 bases separating them. CDR3 DNA sequence: TGTGCCAGTAGTATACAAGCAGGCTCCTACAATGAGCAGTTCTTC. It encodes CASSIQAGSYNEQFF.

This chain joins TRBV3-1 (or the pseudogene TRBV3-2) and TRBJ1-2; D unresolved. Germline V gene sequence: CDR1 LGHDT, CDR2 YNNKEL (reference sequence). The germline V and J ends were trimmed by 4 bases and 4 bases, with 16 bases remaining between them. The CDR3 extends over 15 amino acids. The CDR3 region has the DNA TGTGCCAGCAGCCCGTTATCGAGAGCTCTCTATGGCTACACCTTC. Translated: CASSPLSRALYGYTF.

This clone was seen once. This sequence joins TRBV29-1 and TRBJ1-1; the match to TRBD1 covers 8 bases. The V gene end was trimmed by 6 bases and the J gene end by 5 bases; junction bases not matched to a gene: 14. Germline-derived CDR1 and CDR2 are SQVTM and ANQGSEA. The CDR3 consists of 15 residues. The CDR3 nucleotides read TGCAGCGTGTCAAAGTCAGGACAGGGAAATACTGAAGCTTTCTTT. As protein: CSVSKSGQGNTEAFF.

CDR3 nucleotides: TGTGCCAGCAGCAAGACGTTTACCGGGACAGGGGATAACACCGGGGAGCTGTTTTTT. Translation: CASSKTFTGTGDNTGELFF. The gene calls are TRBV21-1 and TRBJ2-2; the table's TRBD1 call for D was not verified on the DNA. TRBV21-1 is classified as a pseudogene. This CDR3 has 19 amino acids.

The rearrangement joins TRBV5-6 to TRBJ2-7; 7 bases line up with TRBD1. V trimming: 2 bases; J trimming: 4 bases; junction bases outside the gene matches: 3. CDR3 length: 13 residues. Germline values: CDR1 SGHDT, CDR2 YYEEEE. Here the CDR3 DNA reads TGTGCCAGCAGCTTTGGGACAGCTTACGAGCAGTACTTC. As protein: CASSFGTAYEQYF.

This sequence joins TRBV5-6 and TRBJ2-7; 11 nucleotides agree with TRBD2. CDR3 length: 16 residues. Losses at the gene ends were 0 bases for V and 2 bases for J; bases not matched to a gene: 4. Germline assignment: CDR1 SGHDT and CDR2 YYEEEE. CDR3 sequence (DNA): TGTGCCAGCAGCTTGGATTCTAGCGGGGGGACCTACGAGCAGTACTTC. This gives the protein CASSLDSSGGTYEQYF.